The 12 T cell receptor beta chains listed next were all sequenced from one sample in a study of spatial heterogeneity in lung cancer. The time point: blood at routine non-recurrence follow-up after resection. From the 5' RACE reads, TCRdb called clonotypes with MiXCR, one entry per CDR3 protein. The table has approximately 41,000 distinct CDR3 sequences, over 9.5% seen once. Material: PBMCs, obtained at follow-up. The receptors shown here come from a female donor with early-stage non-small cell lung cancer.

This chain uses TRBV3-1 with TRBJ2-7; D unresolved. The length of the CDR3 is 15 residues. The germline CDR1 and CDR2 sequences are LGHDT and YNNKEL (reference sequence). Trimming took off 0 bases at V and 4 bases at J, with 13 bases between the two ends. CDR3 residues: CASSQDLGTFYEQYF. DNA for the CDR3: TGTGCCAGCAGCCAAGATCTGGGAACCTTTTACGAGCAGTACTTC.

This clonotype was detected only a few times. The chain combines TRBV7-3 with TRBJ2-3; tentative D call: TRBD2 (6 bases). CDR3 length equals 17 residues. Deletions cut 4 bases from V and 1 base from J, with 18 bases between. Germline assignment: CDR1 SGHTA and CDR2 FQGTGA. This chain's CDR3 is CASSSNSGGWGTDTQYF. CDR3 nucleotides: TGTGCCAGCAGCTCAAACTCCGGGGGTTGGGGCACAGATACGCAGTATTTT.

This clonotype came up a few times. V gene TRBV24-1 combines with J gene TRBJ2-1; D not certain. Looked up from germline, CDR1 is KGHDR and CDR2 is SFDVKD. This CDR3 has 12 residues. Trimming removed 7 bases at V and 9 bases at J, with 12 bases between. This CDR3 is CATSHIGSEQFF. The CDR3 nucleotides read TGTGCCACCAGCCACATCGGTAGTGAGCAGTTCTTC.

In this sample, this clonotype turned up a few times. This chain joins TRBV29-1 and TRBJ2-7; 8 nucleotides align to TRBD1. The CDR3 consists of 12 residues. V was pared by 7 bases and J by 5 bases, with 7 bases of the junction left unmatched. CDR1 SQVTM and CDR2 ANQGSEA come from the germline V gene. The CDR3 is CSAQLTGDEQYF. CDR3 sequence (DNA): TGCAGCGCCCAATTGACAGGGGACGAGCAGTACTTC.

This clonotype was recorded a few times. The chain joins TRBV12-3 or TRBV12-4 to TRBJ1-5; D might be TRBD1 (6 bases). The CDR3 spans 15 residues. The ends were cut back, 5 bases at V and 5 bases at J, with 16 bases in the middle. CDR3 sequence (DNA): TGTGCCAGCAGTCACAGGGTGTCAAGGGATCAGCCCCAGCATTTT. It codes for CASSHRVSRDQPQHF.

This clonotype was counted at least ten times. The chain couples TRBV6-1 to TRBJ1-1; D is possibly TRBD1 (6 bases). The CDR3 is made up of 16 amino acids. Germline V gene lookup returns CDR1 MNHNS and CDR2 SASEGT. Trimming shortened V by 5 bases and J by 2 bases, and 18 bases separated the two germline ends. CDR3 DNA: TGTGCCAGCAGTCCACCCTTCGGAGGGGGAAACACTGAAGCTTTCTTT. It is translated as CASSPPFGGGNTEAFF.

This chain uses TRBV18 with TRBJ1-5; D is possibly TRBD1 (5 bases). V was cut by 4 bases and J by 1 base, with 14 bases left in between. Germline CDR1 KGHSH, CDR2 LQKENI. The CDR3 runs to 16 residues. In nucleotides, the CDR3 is TGTGCCAGCTCACGAGAGCAGGGTGGGAGCAATCAGCCCCAGCATTTT. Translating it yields CASSREQGGSNQPQHF.

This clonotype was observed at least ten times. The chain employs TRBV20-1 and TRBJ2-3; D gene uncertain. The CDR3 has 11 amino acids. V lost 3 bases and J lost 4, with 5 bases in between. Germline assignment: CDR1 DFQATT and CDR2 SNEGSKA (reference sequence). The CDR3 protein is CSARRSDTQYF. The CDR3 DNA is TGCAGTGCTAGGCGTTCAGATACGCAGTATTTT.

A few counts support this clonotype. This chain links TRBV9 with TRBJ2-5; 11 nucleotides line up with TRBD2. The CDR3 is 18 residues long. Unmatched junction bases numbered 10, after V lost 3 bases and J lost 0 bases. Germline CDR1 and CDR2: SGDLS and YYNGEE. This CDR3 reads CASSAPTLAGDYQETQYF. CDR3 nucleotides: TGTGCCAGCAGCGCCCCAACACTAGCGGGGGATTACCAAGAGACCCAGTACTTC.

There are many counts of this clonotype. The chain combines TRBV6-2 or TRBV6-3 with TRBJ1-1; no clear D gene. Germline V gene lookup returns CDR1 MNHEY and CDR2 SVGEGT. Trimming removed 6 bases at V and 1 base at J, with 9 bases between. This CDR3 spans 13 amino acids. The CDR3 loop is CASRGIANTEAFF. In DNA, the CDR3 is TGTGCCAGCAGGGGCATCGCGAACACTGAAGCTTTCTTT.

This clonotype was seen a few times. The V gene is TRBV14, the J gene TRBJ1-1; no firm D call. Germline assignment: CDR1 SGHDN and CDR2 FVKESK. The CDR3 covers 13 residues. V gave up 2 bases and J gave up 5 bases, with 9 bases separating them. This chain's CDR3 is CASSQYEGTEAFF. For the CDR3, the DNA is TGTGCCAGCAGCCAATATGAAGGGACTGAAGCTTTCTTT.

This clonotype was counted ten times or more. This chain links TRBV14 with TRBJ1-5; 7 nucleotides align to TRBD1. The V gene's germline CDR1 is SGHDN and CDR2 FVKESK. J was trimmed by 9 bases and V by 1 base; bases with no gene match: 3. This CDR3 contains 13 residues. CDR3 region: CASSQGPGGPQHF. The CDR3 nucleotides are TGTGCCAGCAGCCAAGGCCCAGGGGGGCCCCAGCATTTT. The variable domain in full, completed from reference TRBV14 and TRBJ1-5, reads EAGVTQFPSHSVIEKGQTVTLRCDPISGHDNLYWYRRVMGKEIKFLLHFVKESKQDESGMPNNRFLAERTGGTYSTLKVQPAELEDSGVYFCASSQGPGGPQHFGDGTRLSIL.